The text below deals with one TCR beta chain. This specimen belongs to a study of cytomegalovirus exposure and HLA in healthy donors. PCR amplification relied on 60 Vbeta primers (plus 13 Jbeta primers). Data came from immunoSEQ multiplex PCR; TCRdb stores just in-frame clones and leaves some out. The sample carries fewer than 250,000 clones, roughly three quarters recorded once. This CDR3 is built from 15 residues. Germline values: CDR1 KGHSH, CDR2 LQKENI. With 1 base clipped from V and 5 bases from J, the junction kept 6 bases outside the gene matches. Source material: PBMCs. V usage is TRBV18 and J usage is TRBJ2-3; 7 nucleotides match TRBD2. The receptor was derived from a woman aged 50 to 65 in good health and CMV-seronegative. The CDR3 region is CASSPRAGELDTQYF. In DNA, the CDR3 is TGTGCCAGCTCACCACGCGCGGGAGAGTTAGATACGCAGTATTTT.